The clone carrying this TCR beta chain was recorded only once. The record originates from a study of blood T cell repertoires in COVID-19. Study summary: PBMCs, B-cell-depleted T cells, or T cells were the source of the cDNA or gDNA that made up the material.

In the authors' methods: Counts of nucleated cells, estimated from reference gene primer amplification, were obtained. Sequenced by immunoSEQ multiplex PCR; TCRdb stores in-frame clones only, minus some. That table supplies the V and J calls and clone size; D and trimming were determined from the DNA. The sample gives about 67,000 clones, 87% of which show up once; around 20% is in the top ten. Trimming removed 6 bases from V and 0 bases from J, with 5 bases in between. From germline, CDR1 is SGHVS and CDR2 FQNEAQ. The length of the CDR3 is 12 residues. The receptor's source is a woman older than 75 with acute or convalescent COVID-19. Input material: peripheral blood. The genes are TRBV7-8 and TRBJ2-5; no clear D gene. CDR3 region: CASSLYQETQYF. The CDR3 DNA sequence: TGTGCCAGCAGTCTGTACCAAGAGACCCAGTACTTC.